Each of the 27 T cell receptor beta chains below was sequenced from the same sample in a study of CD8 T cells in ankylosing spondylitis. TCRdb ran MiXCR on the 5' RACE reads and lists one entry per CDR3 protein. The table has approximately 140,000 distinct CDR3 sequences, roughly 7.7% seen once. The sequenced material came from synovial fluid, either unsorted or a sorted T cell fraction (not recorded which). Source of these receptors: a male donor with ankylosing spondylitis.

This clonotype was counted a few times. The CDR3 nucleotides read TGTGCCAGCAGTTTCGAGTCCCTAGCGGGAGACAATGAGCAGTTCTTC. It is translated as CASSFESLAGDNEQFF. The chain joins TRBV28 to TRBJ2-1; 10 bases align to TRBD2. This CDR3 contains 16 residues. The ends lost 3 bases at V and 5 bases at J; junction bases unmatched: 7. In germline, CDR1 is MDHEN, CDR2 SYDVKM.

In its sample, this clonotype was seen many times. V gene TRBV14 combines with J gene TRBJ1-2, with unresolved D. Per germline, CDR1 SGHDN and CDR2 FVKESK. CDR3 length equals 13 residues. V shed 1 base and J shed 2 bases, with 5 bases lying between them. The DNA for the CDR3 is TGTGCCAGCAGCCAAGGCGGCAACTATGGCTACACCTTC. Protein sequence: CASSQGGNYGYTF.

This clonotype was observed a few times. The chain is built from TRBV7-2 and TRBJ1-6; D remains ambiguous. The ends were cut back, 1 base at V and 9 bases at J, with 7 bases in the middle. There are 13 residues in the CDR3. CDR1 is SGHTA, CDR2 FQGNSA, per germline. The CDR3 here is CASSLEAFSPLHF. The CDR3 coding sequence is TGTGCCAGCAGCTTAGAAGCGTTTTCACCCCTCCACTTT.

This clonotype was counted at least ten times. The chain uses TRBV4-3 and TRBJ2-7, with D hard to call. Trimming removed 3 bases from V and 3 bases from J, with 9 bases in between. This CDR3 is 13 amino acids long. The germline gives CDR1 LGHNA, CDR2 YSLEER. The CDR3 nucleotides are TGCGCCAGCAGCCAGGAGATGTTCTACGAGCAGTACTTC. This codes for CASSQEMFYEQYF.

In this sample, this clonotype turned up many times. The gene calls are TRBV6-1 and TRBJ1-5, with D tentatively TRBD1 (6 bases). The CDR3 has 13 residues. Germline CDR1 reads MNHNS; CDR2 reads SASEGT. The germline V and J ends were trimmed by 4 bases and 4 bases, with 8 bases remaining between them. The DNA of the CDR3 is TGTGCCAGCAGTGGGACAGCAAATCAGCCCCAGCATTTT. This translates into CASSGTANQPQHF.

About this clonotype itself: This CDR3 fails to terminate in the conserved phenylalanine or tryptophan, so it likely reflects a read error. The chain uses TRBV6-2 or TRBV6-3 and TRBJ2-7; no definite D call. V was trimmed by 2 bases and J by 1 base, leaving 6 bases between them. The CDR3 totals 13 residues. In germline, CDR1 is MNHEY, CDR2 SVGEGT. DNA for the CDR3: TGTGCCAGCAGTTACCCGAATTCCTACGAGCAGTACTAC. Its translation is CASSYPNSYEQYY.

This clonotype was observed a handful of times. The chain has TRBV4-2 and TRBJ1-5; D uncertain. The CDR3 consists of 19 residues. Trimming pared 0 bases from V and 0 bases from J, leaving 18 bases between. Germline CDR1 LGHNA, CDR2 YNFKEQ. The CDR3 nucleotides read TGTGCCAGCAGCCAAGATCTTGTACCCCGGCTATATAGCAATCAGCCCCAGCATTTT. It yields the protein CASSQDLVPRLYSNQPQHF.

CDR3 in amino acids: CASSYSREGRALHF. Here the CDR3 DNA reads TGTGCCAGCAGTTACTCGAGGGAGGGCCGGGCCCTCCACTTT. The V and J genes are TRBV6-5 and TRBJ1-6; D is uncertain. Germline V CDR1 and CDR2: MNHEY, SVGAGI. The CDR3 has 14 residues. V gave up 0 bases and J gave up 14 bases, with 14 bases separating them.

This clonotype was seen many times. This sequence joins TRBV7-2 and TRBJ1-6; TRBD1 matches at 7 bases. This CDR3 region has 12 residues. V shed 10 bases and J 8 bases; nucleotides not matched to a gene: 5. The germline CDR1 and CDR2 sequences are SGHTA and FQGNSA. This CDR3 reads CATGTDYSPLHF. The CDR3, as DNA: TGTGCCACCGGGACAGACTATTCACCCCTCCACTTT. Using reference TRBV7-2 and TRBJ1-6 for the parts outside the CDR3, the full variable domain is GAGVSQSPSNKVTEKGKDVELRCDPISGHTALYWYRQSLGQGLEFLIYFQGNSAPDKSGLPSDRFSAERTGGSVSTLTIQRTQQEDSAVYLCATGTDYSPLHFGNGTRLTVT.

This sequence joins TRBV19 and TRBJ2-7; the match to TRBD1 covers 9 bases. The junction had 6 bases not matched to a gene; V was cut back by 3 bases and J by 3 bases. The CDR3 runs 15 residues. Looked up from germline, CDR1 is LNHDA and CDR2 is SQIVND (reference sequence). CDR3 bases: TGTGCCAGTAGTATTTCCGGGACAGGGAGCTACGAGCAGTACTTC. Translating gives CASSISGTGSYEQYF. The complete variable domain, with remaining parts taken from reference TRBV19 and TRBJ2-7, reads DGGITQSPKYLFRKEGQNVTLSCEQNLNHDAMYWYRQDPGQGLRLIYYSQIVNDFQKGDIAEGYSVSREKKESFPLTVTSAQKNPTAFYLCASSISGTGSYEQYFGPGTRLTVT.

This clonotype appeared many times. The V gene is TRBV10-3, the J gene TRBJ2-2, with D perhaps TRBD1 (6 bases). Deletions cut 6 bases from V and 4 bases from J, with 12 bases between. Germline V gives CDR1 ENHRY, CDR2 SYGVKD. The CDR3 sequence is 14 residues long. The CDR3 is CAIRNRDGTGELFF. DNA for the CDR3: TGTGCCATCAGGAACAGGGATGGCACCGGGGAGCTGTTTTTT.

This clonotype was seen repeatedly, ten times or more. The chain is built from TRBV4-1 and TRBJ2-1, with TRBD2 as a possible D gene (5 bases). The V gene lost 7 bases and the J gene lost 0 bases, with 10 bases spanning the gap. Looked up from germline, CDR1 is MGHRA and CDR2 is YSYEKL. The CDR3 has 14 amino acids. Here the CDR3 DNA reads TGCGCCAGCAAAGTGGGGAGCTCCTACAATGAGCAGTTCTTC. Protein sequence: CASKVGSSYNEQFF.

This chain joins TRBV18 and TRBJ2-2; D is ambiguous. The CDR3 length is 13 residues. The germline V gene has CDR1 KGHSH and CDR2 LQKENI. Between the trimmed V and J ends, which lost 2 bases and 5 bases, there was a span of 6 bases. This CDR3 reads CASSPAGTGELFF. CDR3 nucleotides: TGTGCCAGCTCACCAGCCGGGACCGGGGAGCTGTTTTTT.

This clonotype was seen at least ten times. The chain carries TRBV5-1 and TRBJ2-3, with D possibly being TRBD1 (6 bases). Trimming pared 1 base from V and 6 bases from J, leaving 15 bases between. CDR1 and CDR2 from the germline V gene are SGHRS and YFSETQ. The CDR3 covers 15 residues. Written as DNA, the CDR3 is TGCGCCAGCAGCTTGACAGGGAGCGAAGTGGATACGCAGTATTTT. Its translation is CASSLTGSEVDTQYF.

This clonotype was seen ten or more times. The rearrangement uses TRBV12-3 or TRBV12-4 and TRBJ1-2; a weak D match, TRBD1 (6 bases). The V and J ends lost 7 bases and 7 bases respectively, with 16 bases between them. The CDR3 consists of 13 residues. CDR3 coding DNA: TGTGCCAGCACCAATCGGGGGGCCGGTGGCTACACCTTC. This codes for CASTNRGAGGYTF.

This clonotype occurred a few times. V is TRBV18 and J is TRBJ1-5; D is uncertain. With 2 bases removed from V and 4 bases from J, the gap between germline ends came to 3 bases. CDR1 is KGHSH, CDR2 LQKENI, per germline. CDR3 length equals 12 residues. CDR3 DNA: TGTGCCAGCTCACCAAATAATCAGCCCCAGCATTTT. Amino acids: CASSPNNQPQHF. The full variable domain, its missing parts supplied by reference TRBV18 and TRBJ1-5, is NAGVMQNPRHLVRRRGQEARLRCSPMKGHSHVYWYRQLPEEGLKFMVYLQKENIIDESGMPKERFSAEFPKEGPSILRIQQVVRGDSAAYFCASSPNNQPQHFGDGTRLSIL.

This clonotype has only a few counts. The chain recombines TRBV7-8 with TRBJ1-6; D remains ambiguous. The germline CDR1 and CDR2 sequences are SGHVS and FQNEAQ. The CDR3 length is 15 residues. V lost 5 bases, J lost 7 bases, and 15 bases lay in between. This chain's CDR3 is CASSPSRNRNSPLHF. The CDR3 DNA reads TGTGCCAGCAGCCCATCAAGGAACAGAAATTCACCCCTCCACTTT.

The CDR3 sequence is CASKTENTGELFF. CDR3 DNA: TGTGCCAGCAAGACAGAGAACACCGGGGAGCTGTTTTTT. This chain connects TRBV2 to TRBJ2-2, with D tentatively TRBD1 (5 bases). V gave up 7 bases and J gave up 1 base, with 7 bases separating them. This CDR3 has 13 residues. Germline loops: CDR1 SNHLY, CDR2 FYNNEI.

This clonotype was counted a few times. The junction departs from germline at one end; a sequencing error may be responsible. CDR3: CASSLSHTDTQYF. The CDR3 bases are TGTGCTAGCAGCTTATCCCACACAGATACGCAGTATTTT. The chain combines TRBV7-7 with TRBJ2-3; no definite D call. Germline V lookup: CDR1 SSHAT, CDR2 FNYEAQ (reference sequence). The CDR3 has 13 amino acids.

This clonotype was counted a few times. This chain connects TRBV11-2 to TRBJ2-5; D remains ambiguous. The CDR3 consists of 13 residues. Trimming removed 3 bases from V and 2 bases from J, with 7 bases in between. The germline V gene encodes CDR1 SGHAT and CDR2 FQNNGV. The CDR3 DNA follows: TGTGCCAGCAGCTTGGTCACTCAAGAGACCCAGTACTTC. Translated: CASSLVTQETQYF.

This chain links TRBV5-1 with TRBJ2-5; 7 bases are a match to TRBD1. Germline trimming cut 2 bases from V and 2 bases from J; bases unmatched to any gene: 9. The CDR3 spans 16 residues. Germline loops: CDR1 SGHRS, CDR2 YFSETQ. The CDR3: CASSLSGTVLQETQYF. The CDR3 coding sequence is TGCGCCAGCAGCTTATCGGGGACAGTATTACAAGAGACCCAGTACTTC. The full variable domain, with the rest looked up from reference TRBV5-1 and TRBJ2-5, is KAGVTQTPRYLIKTRGQQVTLSCSPISGHRSVSWYQQTPGQGLQFLFEYFSETQRNKGNFPGRFSGRQFSNSRSEMNVSTLELGDSALYLCASSLSGTVLQETQYFGPGTRLLVL.

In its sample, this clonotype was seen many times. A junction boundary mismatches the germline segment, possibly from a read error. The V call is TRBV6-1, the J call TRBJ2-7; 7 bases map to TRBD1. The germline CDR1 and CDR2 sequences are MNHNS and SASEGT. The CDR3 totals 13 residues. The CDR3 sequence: CASSEVEWTGSFF. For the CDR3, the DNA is TGTGCCAGCAGTGAAGTTGAATGGACAGGTAGTTTCTTC.

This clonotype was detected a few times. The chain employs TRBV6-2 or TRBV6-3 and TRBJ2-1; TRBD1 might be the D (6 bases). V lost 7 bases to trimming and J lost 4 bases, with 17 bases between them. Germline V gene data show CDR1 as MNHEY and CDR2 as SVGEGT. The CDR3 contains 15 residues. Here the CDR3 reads CASIKQGVGYNEQFF. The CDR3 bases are TGTGCCAGCATTAAACAGGGAGTGGGTTACAATGAGCAGTTCTTC.

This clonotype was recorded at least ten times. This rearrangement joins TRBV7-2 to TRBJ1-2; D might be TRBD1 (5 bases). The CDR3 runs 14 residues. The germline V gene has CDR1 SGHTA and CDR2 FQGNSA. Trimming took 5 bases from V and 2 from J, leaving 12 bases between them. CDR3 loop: CASSPGALNYGYTF. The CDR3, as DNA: TGTGCCAGCAGCCCCGGGGCGCTGAACTATGGCTACACCTTC. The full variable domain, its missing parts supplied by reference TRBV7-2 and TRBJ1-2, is GAGVSQSPSNKVTEKGKDVELRCDPISGHTALYWYRQSLGQGLEFLIYFQGNSAPDKSGLPSDRFSAERTGGSVSTLTIQRTQQEDSAVYLCASSPGALNYGYTFGSGTRLTVV.

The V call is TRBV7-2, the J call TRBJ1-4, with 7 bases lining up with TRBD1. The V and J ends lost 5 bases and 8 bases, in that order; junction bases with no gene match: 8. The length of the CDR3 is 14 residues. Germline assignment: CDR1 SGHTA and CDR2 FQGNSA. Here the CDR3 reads CASSRGGQGEKLFF. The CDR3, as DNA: TGTGCCAGCAGCCGAGGGGGCCAAGGAGAAAAACTGTTTTTT. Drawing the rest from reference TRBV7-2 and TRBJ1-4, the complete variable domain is GAGVSQSPSNKVTEKGKDVELRCDPISGHTALYWYRQSLGQGLEFLIYFQGNSAPDKSGLPSDRFSAERTGGSVSTLTIQRTQQEDSAVYLCASSRGGQGEKLFFGSGTQLSVL.

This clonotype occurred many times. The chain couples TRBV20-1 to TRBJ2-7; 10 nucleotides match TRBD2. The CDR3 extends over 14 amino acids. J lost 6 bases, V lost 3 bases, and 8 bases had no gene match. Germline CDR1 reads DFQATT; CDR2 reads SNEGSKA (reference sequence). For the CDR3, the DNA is TGCAGTGCTAGCTCGCCTAGCGGGAGAAGCGAGCAGTACTTC. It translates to CSASSPSGRSEQYF.

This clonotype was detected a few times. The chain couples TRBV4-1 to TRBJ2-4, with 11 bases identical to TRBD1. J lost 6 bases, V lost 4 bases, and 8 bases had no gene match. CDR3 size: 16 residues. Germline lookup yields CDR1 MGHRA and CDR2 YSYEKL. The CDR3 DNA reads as TGCGCCAGCAGCCTCGGAGGGACAGGGGGTTTAAACATTCAGTACTTC. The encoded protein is CASSLGGTGGLNIQYF.